This TCR beta chain is drawn from a study of cytomegalovirus exposure and HLA in healthy donors. Per germline, CDR1 LNHDA and CDR2 SQIVND (reference sequence). This CDR3 is 17 amino acids long. Germline trimming cut 9 bases from V and 1 base from J; bases unmatched to any gene: 14. The protocol was immunoSEQ multiplex PCR, while the TCRdb copy is restricted to in-frame clones and leaves out a portion. The table includes roughly 110,000 clones, approximately 90% detected once. The sample consisted of PBMCs. The genes are TRBV19 and TRBJ1-5; 8 nucleotides match TRBD1. The clonotype was recovered from a young woman in good health and CMV-seropositive. As DNA, the CDR3 is TGTGCCAGCCCAGGGGGCACCGGGACAGAGAGCAATCAGCCCCAGCATTTT. Protein: CASPGGTGTESNQPQHF.